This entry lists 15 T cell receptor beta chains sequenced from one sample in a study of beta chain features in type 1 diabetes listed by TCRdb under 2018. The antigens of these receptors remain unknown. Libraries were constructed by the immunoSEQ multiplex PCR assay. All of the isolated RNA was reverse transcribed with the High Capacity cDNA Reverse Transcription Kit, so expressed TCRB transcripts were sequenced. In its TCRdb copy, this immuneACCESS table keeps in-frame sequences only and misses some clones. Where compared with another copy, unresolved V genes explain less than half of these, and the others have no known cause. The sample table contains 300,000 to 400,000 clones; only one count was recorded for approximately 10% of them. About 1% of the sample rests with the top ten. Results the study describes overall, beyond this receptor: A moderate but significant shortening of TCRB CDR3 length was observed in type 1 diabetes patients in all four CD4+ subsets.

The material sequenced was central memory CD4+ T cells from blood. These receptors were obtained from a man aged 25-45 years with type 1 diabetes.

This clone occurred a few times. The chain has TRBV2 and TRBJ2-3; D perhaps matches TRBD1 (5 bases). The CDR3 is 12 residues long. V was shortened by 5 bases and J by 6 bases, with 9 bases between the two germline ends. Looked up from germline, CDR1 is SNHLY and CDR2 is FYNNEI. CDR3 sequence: CASSPKGDTQYF. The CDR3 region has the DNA TGTGCCAGCAGTCCCAAGGGGGATACGCAGTATTTT.

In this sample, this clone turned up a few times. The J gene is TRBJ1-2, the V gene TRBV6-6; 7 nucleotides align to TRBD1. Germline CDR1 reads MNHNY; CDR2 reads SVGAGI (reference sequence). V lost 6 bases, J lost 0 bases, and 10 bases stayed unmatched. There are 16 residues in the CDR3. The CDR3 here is CASRRRPGQPNYGYTF. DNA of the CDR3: TGTGCCAGCAGACGAAGACCGGGACAGCCTAACTATGGCTACACCTTC.

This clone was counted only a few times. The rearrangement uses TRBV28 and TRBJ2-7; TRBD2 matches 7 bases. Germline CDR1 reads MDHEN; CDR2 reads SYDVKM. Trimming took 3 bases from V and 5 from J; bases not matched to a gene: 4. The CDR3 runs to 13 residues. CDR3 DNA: TGTGCCAGCAGTTTCGGGGGGATTAACGAGCAGTACTTC. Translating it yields CASSFGGINEQYF.

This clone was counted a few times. CDR3 nucleotides: TGTGCCAGCAGCCAAGGTTCCGGGGGCCGGGGAGATACGCAGTATTTT. As protein: CASSQGSGGRGDTQYF. The J gene is TRBJ2-3, the V gene TRBV14; D is perhaps TRBD1 or TRBD2 (6 bases each). Germline CDR1 reads SGHDN; CDR2 reads FVKESK. The CDR3 is made up of 16 amino acids. V was shortened by 1 base and J by 5 bases, with 16 bases between the two germline ends.

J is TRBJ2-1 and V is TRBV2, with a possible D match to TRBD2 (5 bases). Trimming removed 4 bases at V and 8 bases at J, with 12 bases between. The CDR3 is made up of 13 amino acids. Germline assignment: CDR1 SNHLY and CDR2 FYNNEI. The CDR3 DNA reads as TGTGCCAGCAGTGTGTTAGCGATCTATGAGCAGTTCTTC. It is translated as CASSVLAIYEQFF.

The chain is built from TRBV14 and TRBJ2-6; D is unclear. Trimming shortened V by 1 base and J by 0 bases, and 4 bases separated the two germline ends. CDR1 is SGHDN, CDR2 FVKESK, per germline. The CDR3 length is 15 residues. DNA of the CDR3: TGTGCCAGCAGCCAAGGCAGCTCTGGGGCCAACGTCCTGACTTTC. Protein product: CASSQGSSGANVLTF.

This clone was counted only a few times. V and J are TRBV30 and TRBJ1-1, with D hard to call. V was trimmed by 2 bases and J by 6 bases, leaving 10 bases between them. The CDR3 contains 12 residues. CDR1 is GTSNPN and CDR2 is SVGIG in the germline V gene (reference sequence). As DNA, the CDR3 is TGTGCCTGGAGTCCTGTCTCCGCTGAAGCTTTCTTT. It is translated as CAWSPVSAEAFF.

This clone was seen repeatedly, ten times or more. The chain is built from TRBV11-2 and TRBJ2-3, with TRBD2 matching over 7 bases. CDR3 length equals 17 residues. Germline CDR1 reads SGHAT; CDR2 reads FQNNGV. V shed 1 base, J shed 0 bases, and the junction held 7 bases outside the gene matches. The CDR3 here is CASSLAPSGASTDTQYF. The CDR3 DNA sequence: TGTGCCAGCAGCTTAGCCCCCAGCGGGGCTAGCACAGATACGCAGTATTTT.

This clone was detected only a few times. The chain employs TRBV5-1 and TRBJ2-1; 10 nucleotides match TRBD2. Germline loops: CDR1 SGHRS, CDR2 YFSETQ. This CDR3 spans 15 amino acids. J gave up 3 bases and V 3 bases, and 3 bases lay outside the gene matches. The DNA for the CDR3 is TGCGCCAGCAGCTCTAGCGGGGGAATCTACAATGAGCAGTTCTTC. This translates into CASSSSGGIYNEQFF.

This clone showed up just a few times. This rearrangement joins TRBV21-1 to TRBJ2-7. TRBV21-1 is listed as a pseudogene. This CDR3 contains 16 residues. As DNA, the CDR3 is TGTGCCAGCATCCCAGGGGATTGGGACCGGGGGTACGAGCAGTACTTC. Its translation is CASIPGDWDRGYEQYF.

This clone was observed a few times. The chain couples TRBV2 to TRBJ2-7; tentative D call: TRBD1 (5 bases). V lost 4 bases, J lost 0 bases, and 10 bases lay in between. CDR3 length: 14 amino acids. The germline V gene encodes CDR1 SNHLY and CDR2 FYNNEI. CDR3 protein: CASSGLTGSYEQYF. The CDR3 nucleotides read TGTGCCAGCAGTGGATTAACAGGCTCCTACGAGCAGTACTTC.

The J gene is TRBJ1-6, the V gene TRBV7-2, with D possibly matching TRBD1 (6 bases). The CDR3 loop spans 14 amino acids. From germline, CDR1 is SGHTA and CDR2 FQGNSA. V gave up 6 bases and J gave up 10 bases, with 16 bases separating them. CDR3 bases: TGTGCCAGCAGTTATAGGGGGGGAGACTCACCCCTCCACTTT. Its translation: CASSYRGGDSPLHF.

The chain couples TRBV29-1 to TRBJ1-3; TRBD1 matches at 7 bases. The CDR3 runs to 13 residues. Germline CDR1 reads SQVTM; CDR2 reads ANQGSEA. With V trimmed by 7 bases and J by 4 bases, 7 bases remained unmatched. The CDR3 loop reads CSARQGYGNTIYF. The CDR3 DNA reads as TGCAGCGCCCGACAGGGATACGGAAACACCATATATTTT.

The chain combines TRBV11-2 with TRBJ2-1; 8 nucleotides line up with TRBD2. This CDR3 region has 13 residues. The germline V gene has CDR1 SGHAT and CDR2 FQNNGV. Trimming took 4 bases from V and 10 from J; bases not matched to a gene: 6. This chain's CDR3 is CASSWMLAGEQFF. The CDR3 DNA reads TGTGCCAGCAGCTGGATGCTAGCGGGCGAGCAGTTCTTC.

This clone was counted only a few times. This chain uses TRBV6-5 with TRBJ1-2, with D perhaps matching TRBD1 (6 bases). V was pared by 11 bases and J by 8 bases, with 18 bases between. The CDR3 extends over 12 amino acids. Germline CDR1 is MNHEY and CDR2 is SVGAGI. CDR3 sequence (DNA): TGTGCCTCTTCGGCAGGGGTCTCAGGCTACACCTTC. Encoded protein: CASSAGVSGYTF.